Below, 22 T cell receptor beta chains from the same sample are listed, as sequenced in a study of cytomegalovirus exposure and HLA in healthy donors. The PCR contained 60 Vbeta and 13 Jbeta primers. Profiled with immunoSEQ multiplex PCR; TCRdb holds only in-frame clones, not every one. The sample shows tens of thousands of clones, about four fifths of them seen only once. Sequencing was performed on PBMCs. Receptors originate from a man in his late teens or twenties in good health and CMV-seropositive.

The CDR3 bases are TGCGCCAGCAGCCAAGGAAAAGACACCCGAAAGGATATGTATTTT. Protein: CASSQGKDTRKDMYF. This sequence joins TRBV4-1 and TRBJ2-3; D remains ambiguous. The CDR3 consists of 15 residues. The ends were cut back, 1 base at V and 14 bases at J, with 22 bases in the middle. Germline-derived CDR1 and CDR2 are MGHRA and YSYEKL.

The chain recombines TRBV6-6 with TRBJ2-7; TRBD1 is a possible D gene (5 bases). CDR1 MNHNY and CDR2 SVGAGI come from the germline V gene (reference sequence). CDR3 length equals 12 residues. Between the trimmed V and J ends, which lost 5 bases and 6 bases, there was a span of 11 bases. CDR3 nucleotide sequence: TGTGCCAGCAGTCCCGAAGGGGTCGAGCAGTACTTC. Translating it yields CASSPEGVEQYF.

The J gene is TRBJ2-3, the V gene TRBV7-9, with 10 bases matching TRBD1. Germline trimming cut 5 bases from V and 4 bases from J; bases unmatched to any gene: 12. The CDR3 loop spans 17 amino acids. The germline gives CDR1 SEHNR, CDR2 FQNEAQ (reference sequence). DNA of the CDR3: TGTGCCAGCAGCCCCCCCTTCCGGGACAGGGGCTCAGATACGCAGTATTTT. This sequence encodes CASSPPFRDRGSDTQYF.

In this sample, this clone turned up a few times. The V call is TRBV28, the J call TRBJ1-4; D gene uncertain. The length of the CDR3 is 14 residues. V shed 3 bases and J shed 8 bases, with 13 bases lying between them. Germline V gene lookup returns CDR1 MDHEN and CDR2 SYDVKM. The CDR3 nucleotides are TGTGCCAGCAGTTTGTTTGGGAGAGGGGAAAAACTGTTTTTT. Translated: CASSLFGRGEKLFF.

A few counts support this clone. V is TRBV10-2 and J is TRBJ1-5; maybe TRBD1 (5 bases). The CDR3 consists of 16 residues. The germline gives CDR1 WSHSY, CDR2 SAAADI. V was trimmed by 3 bases and J by 2 bases, leaving 14 bases between them. CDR3 protein: CASSDLGGNGNQPQHF. CDR3 sequence (DNA): TGCGCCAGCAGTGATTTGGGGGGTAACGGCAATCAGCCCCAGCATTTT.

This clone has a handful of counts. The chain uses TRBV6-5 and TRBJ2-2, with D hard to call. Germline V gene lookup returns CDR1 MNHEY and CDR2 SVGAGI. The CDR3 has 11 amino acids. V shed 5 bases and J shed 6 bases, with 4 bases lying between them. The CDR3 region has the DNA TGTGCCAGCAGTATAGCCGGGGAGCTGTTTTTT. Its protein is CASSIAGELFF.

The CDR3 region has the DNA TGTGCCAGTAGCACCCAGGCTGGAAACACCATATATTTT. This sequence encodes CASSTQAGNTIYF. V usage is TRBV19 and J usage is TRBJ1-3; D unclear. CDR3 length: 13 residues. Germline lookup yields CDR1 LNHDA and CDR2 SQIVND (reference sequence). Between the trimmed V and J ends, which lost 6 bases and 2 bases, there was a span of 8 bases.

The chain couples TRBV30 to TRBJ2-7; 8 bases are shared with TRBD1. There are 15 residues in the CDR3. The J segment lost 4 bases and the V segment lost 0 bases, leaving 8 bases of the junction unmatched. CDR1 is GTSNPN and CDR2 is SVGIG in the germline V gene (reference sequence). CDR3 loop: CAWSVPGTGYYEQYF. CDR3 coding DNA: TGTGCCTGGAGTGTACCCGGGACAGGATATTACGAGCAGTACTTC.

A note on this clone: A single base is all that separates this from a far larger clone, so a read error is likely. This chain links TRBV11-2 with TRBJ2-3; no clear D. Trimming took 5 bases from V and 2 from J, leaving 5 bases between them. This CDR3 has 12 residues. The germline CDR1 and CDR2 sequences are SGHAT and FQNNGV. CDR3 in DNA: TGTGCCAGCAGCCTATACACAGATACGCAGTATTTT. The encoded protein is CASSLYTDTQYF. The entire variable domain, with the rest obtained from reference TRBV11-2 and TRBJ2-3, is as follows: EAGVAQSPRYKIIEKRQSVAFWCNPISGHATLYWYQQILGQGPKLLIQFQNNGVVDDSQLPKDRFSAERLKGVDSTLKIQPAKLEDSAVYLCASSLYTDTQYFGPGTRLTVL.

CDR3 amino acids: CAINPDRKGNTIYF. The CDR3 DNA reads TGTGCCATCAACCCGGACAGGAAAGGAAACACCATATATTTT. This chain uses TRBV10-3 with TRBJ1-3; 7 nucleotides align to TRBD1. Germline V lookup: CDR1 ENHRY, CDR2 SYGVKD. This CDR3 spans 14 amino acids. With V trimmed by 7 bases and J by 4 bases, 7 bases remained unmatched.

V is TRBV5-1 and J is TRBJ2-6, with TRBD1 matching over 7 bases. Unmatched junction bases numbered 8, after V lost 5 bases and J lost 0 bases. From germline, CDR1 is SGHRS and CDR2 YFSETQ. This CDR3 has 17 residues. For the CDR3, the DNA is TGCGCCAGCAGTCGACAGGGTGACCTCTCTGGGGCCAACGTCCTGACTTTC. Translation: CASSRQGDLSGANVLTF.

The gene calls are TRBV30 and TRBJ2-7; 10 bases fit TRBD1. The length of the CDR3 is 15 residues. The ends lost 0 bases at V and 1 base at J; junction bases unmatched: 3. The germline V gene has CDR1 GTSNPN and CDR2 SVGIG (reference sequence). In nucleotides, the CDR3 is TGTGCCTGGAGTGTAGTGGGACAGGGGTCCTACGAGCAGTACTTC. Translated: CAWSVVGQGSYEQYF.

The CDR3 DNA sequence: TGTGCCAGCAGCCAAGACAGGGGGCTTTCCTATGGCTACACCTTC. Translating gives CASSQDRGLSYGYTF. V is TRBV4-2 and J is TRBJ1-2, with 8 bases matching TRBD1. In germline, CDR1 is LGHNA, CDR2 YNFKEQ. The CDR3 has 15 residues. The J segment lost 4 bases and the V segment lost 0 bases, leaving 4 bases of the junction unmatched.

The chain recombines TRBV6-1 with TRBJ2-2; D unresolved. The CDR3 covers 13 residues. The V end was cut by 1 base, the J end by 7 bases, with 7 bases between. Germline CDR1 and CDR2: MNHNS and SASEGT. The CDR3 protein is CASSEVAGGELFF. Here the CDR3 DNA reads TGTGCCAGCAGTGAAGTGGCTGGCGGGGAGCTGTTTTTT.

This sequence joins TRBV4-1 and TRBJ2-3; 9 bases map to TRBD2. Trimming removed 0 bases from V and 4 bases from J; junction bases left unmatched: 8. This CDR3 spans 17 amino acids. Germline V CDR1 and CDR2: MGHRA, YSYEKL. The CDR3 nucleotides are TGCGCCAGCAGCCAAGATAGGGCTAGCGGGGTGCCAGATACGCAGTATTTT. It codes for CASSQDRASGVPDTQYF.

The J gene is TRBJ1-1, the V gene TRBV4-1, with D possibly matching TRBD1 (6 bases). V was clipped by 2 bases and J by 3 bases, with 13 bases between them. CDR3 length: 15 amino acids. Germline V gene data show CDR1 as MGHRA and CDR2 as YSYEKL. CDR3 protein: CASSQSGGGYTEAFF. The CDR3 DNA is TGCGCCAGCAGCCAAAGTGGGGGCGGATACACTGAAGCTTTCTTT.

V and J are TRBV6-5 and TRBJ1-2; D gene ambiguous. This CDR3 region has 16 residues. Germline assignment: CDR1 MNHEY and CDR2 SVGAGI. The V end was cut by 3 bases, the J end by 4 bases, with 18 bases between. CDR3 sequence (DNA): TGTGCCAGCAGTTATGGTTCTGAGACCACGGGCTATGGCTACACCTTC. It yields the protein CASSYGSETTGYGYTF.

The chain carries TRBV9 and TRBJ2-5, with 8 positions matching TRBD2. Germline assignment: CDR1 SGDLS and CDR2 YYNGEE. Trimming cost V 0 bases and J 4 bases; bases outside gene matches: 8. The CDR3 is 16 residues long. CDR3 sequence: CASSVVTAGAPETQYF. CDR3 bases: TGTGCCAGCAGCGTAGTGACAGCGGGAGCGCCAGAGACCCAGTACTTC.

This chain joins TRBV29-1 and TRBJ1-1, with no clear D. Germline values: CDR1 SQVTM, CDR2 ANQGSEA. Trimming cost V 5 bases and J 0 bases, with 7 bases left between them. The CDR3 extends over 12 amino acids. CDR3 sequence reads: CSVSSLNTEAFF. The CDR3 region has the DNA TGCAGCGTTTCCAGTCTGAACACTGAAGCTTTCTTT. Drawing the rest from reference TRBV29-1 and TRBJ1-1, the complete variable domain is SAVISQKPSRDICQRGTSLTIQCQVDSQVTMMFWYRQQPGQSLTLIATANQGSEATYESGFVIDKFPISRPNLTFSTLTVSNMSPEDSSIYLCSVSSLNTEAFFGQGTRLTVV.

The V call is TRBV7-6, the J call TRBJ2-3; 9 bases line up with TRBD2. Per germline, CDR1 SGHVS and CDR2 FNYEAQ. V was clipped by 4 bases and J by 2 bases; unmatched bases: 4. There are 15 residues in the CDR3. DNA of the CDR3: TGTGCCAGCAGCTCCGGACTAGCGATCACAGATACGCAGTATTTT. Its protein product is CASSSGLAITDTQYF.

The chain combines TRBV6-5 with TRBJ1-2, with D hard to call. V gave up 5 bases and J gave up 7 bases, with 14 bases separating them. This CDR3 is built from 13 residues. The germline gives CDR1 MNHEY, CDR2 SVGAGI. CDR3 sequence (DNA): TGTGCCAGCAGTATTCCGGGAGGAGTTGGCTACACCTTC. This codes for CASSIPGGVGYTF.

The chain is built from TRBV5-1 and TRBJ2-1; D perhaps matches TRBD1 (6 bases). The CDR3 length is 15 residues. V was cut by 4 bases and J by 5 bases, with 16 bases left in between. Germline V lookup: CDR1 SGHRS, CDR2 YFSETQ. In DNA, the CDR3 is TGCGCCAGCAGCCAGGGACAAAGCCTACACAATGAGCAGTTCTTC. Translating it yields CASSQGQSLHNEQFF.